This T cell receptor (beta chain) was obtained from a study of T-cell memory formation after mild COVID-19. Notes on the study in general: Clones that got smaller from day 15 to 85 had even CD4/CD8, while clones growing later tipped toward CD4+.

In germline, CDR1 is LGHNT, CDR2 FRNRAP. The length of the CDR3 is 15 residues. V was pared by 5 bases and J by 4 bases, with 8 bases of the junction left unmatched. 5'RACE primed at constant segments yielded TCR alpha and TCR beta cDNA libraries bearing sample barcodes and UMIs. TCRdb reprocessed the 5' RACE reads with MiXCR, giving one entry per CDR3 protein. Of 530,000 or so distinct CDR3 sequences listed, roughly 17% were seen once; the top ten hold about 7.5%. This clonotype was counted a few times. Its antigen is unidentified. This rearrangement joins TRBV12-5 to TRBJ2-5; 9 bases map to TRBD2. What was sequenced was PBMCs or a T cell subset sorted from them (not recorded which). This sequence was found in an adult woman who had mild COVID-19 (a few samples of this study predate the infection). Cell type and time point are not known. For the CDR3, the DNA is TGTGCTAGTGGTCTTACAGCGGGAGGTCGAGAGACCCAGTACTTC. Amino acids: CASGLTAGGRETQYF. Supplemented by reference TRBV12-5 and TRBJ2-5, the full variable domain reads DARVTQTPRHKVTEMGQEVTMRCQPILGHNTVFWYRQTMMQGLELLAYFRNRAPLDDSGMPKDRFSAEMPDATLATLKIQPSEPRDSAVYFCASGLTAGGRETQYFGPGTRLLVL.